Listed below are T cell receptor beta chains from one sample, sequenced in a study of T cell repertoires in cytomegalovirus infection. TCRdb redid the calling of the reads with MiXCR, one entry per CDR3 protein. The sample holds more than 50,000 distinct CDR3 sequences, roughly 32% seen once. These receptors have no identified antigens. Source material: PBMCs, sequenced either directly or after in vitro stimulation (not recorded which). These receptors were collected from a human donor in good health (CMV status not recorded). Some clones in this sample may be carry-over from other donors' samples. CDR3s leave out the opening cysteine and the closing phenylalanine or tryptophan. Clone sizes are given selectively: once, few, many, or a class where the clone is expanded.

j_call v_call clone_size cdr3_aa
TRBJ2-7 TRBV5-1 - ASSIQREDEQY
TRBJ2-1 TRBV4-1 - ASSRTTESPYNEQF
TRBJ1-6 TRBV6-1 - ASSEDRGRNSPLH
TRBJ2-3 TRBV7-8 few ASGGAQGDTQY
TRBJ1-6 TRBV9 - ASSVGEGPKSPLH
TRBJ2-1 TRBV7-8 - ASSYVGGVTYNEQF
TRBJ1-3 TRBV29-1 - STKDTSSGNTIY
TRBJ2-1 TRBV18 - ASSPNNEQF
TRBJ2-5 TRBV7-9 - ASSLLGETQY
TRBJ2-2 TRBV6-2/TRBV6-3 - ASSLRGRGTGELF
TRBJ1-3 TRBV5-5 - ASSVTVSGNTIY
TRBJ1-5 TRBV28 - ASRTGGGGNQPQH
TRBJ2-5 TRBV7-2 many ASSIGPGQQETQY
TRBJ2-4 TRBV6-2/TRBV6-3 few ASSYPRLGEDIQY
TRBJ1-3 TRBV7-2 many ASSFSNTIY
TRBJ2-2 TRBV7-4 - ASSRDRNTGELF
TRBJ1-5 TRBV5-1 - ASSRTGREETQH
TRBJ1-6 TRBV19 many ASSINRGTADNSPLH
TRBJ2-5 TRBV11-2 large ASSLGLAESETQY
TRBJ2-1 TRBV12-3/TRBV12-4 many ASSPGVGVSEQF
TRBJ2-1 TRBV14 - ASSQGGGVDEQF
TRBJ2-1 TRBV4-1 few ASSLRRYDEQF
TRBJ1-1 TRBV4-1 few ASSQDRGSGGTEAF
TRBJ2-7 TRBV7-2 many ASSLAPGQSGREQY
TRBJ2-1 TRBV7-2 many ASSLQGDNEQF
TRBJ2-6 TRBV2 - ASKGSGANVLT
TRBJ2-1 TRBV20-1 - SARWASGNHEQF
TRBJ2-3 TRBV7-2 many ASQRGGTGGNTQY
TRBJ1-1 TRBV28 - ASSLGLGQGSVGAF
TRBJ2-3 TRBV12-3/TRBV12-4 few ASSLFPATPGRY
TRBJ2-7 TRBV12-3/TRBV12-4 - ASSPGPKDPYEQY
TRBJ1-2 TRBV7-8 once ASSSGQGLYGYT
TRBJ1-1 TRBV5-4 - ASSGIAPTEAF
TRBJ2-7 TRBV6-5 - ASRPGLSYEQY
TRBJ1-1 TRBV6-6 few ASRTGGHAEAF
TRBJ2-7 TRBV7-2 - ASSLNGPGVVYEQY
TRBJ2-7 TRBV7-9 once ASSSGTFAPEQY
TRBJ2-7 TRBV6-5 - ASSPEEAGSYEQY
TRBJ2-3 TRBV4-3 many ASSQLTGGPTDTQY
TRBJ2-1 TRBV4-3 few ASSQRLAAYNEQF
TRBJ2-2 TRBV12-3/TRBV12-4 few ASSLTGGLAINTGELF
TRBJ2-3 TRBV28 - ASSSRGDLVAGIPTQY
TRBJ1-5 TRBV15 - ATSPGYVGGNQPQH
TRBJ2-7 TRBV7-6 many ASSLRTSGRLPYEQY
TRBJ2-7 TRBV6-1 - ASSDTGTSGSYEQY
TRBJ2-3 TRBV7-8 few ASSLDRALITDTQY
TRBJ2-5 TRBV19 few ASSSHRGPQETQY
TRBJ1-1 TRBV12-5 few ASGHFGGPGHTEAF
TRBJ2-1 TRBV7-2 many ASSVTGNSYNEQF
TRBJ2-7 TRBV7-9 - ASSQGGMDILSYEQY
TRBJ2-1 TRBV5-4 - ASSPTSGGSYNEQF